The rows below give T cell receptor beta chains drawn from one sample of a study of breast tumors, draining lymph nodes, adjacent tissues. TCRdb re-derived calls from the multiplex PCR reads in MiXCR, one entry per CDR3 protein. The sample contains around 70,000 distinct CDR3 sequences, approximately 40% of which appear only once. The sample comprised breast tumor tissue. The source of these receptors is a female donor with breast cancer. Some clones in this sample may be carry-over from other donors' samples. The CDR3 runs from the conserved cysteine through the conserved F or W. The D gene is left open where the match is weak. The size of a clone is reported for some rows only, either as once, few or many, or as a class for expanded clones.

d_call clone_size j_call v_call cdr3_length cdr3_aa cdr3_nt
NA NA TRBJ2-2 TRBV12-3/TRBV12-4 23 CASRRDRGLAGLRAVLRAGELFF NA
TRBD1 many TRBJ2-1 TRBV12-5 20 CASGFGPGQGASAGYNEQFF TGTGCTAGTGGTTTCGGACCGGGACAGGGGGCTAGTGCAGGGTACAATGAGCAGTTCTTC
TRBD1 NA TRBJ2-5 TRBV5-4 17 CASSLSAGTADQETQYF TGTGCCAGCAGCTTATCTGCAGGGACAGCGGATCAAGAGACCCAGTACTTC
NA NA TRBJ2-2 TRBV5-8 19 CASSFPPNRGRSESGELFF TGTGCCAGCAGCTTTCCCCCAAACCGAGGACGGAGTGAATCCGGGGAGCTGTTTTTT
TRBD1 many TRBJ2-6 TRBV7-3 18 CASSLGQGQGSGANVLTF TGTGCCAGCAGCTTAGGCCAAGGACAGGGGTCTGGGGCCAACGTCCTGACTTTC
NA few TRBJ1-5 TRBV3-1 15 CASSQDLRNNQPQHF TGTGCCAGCAGCCAAGATCTCAGAAACAATCAGCCCCAGCATTTT
NA NA TRBJ1-2 TRBV20-1 15 CSASAIRGDNYGYTF TGCAGTGCTAGTGCGATTCGAGGTGATAACTATGGCTACACCTTC
NA few TRBJ2-4 TRBV12-3/TRBV12-4 17 CASSLRWGSSPKNIQYF TGTGCCAGCAGTTTACGTTGGGGAAGTTCTCCCAAAAACATTCAGTACTTC
NA NA TRBJ1-4 TRBV7-9 14 CASSGGVTGEKLFF TGTGCCAGCAGCGGGGGAGTAACAGGGGAAAAACTGTTTTTT
TRBD2 NA TRBJ2-5 TRBV11-1 14 CASTAGGALETQYF TGTGCCAGCACCGCGGGGGGGGCCCTGGAGACCCAGTACTTC
TRBD1 NA TRBJ2-3 TRBV12-5 14 CASDSGQVRDTQSF TGTGCTAGTGATTCCGGACAGGTTAGGGATACGCAGTCTTTT
TRBD2 NA TRBJ2-5 TRBV6-1 16 CASSGSASGSEETQYF TGTGCCAGCAGCGGTTCGGCTAGCGGGAGTGAAGAGACCCAGTACTTC
NA many TRBJ1-3 TRBV20-1 16 CSATPAGGISGNTIYF TGCAGTGCGACGCCGGCCGGGGGCATCTCTGGAAACACCATATATTTT
NA NA TRBJ1-2 TRBV12-3/TRBV12-4 10 CASSLAGYTF TGTGCCAGCAGTTTAGCGGGCTACACCTTC
NA NA TRBJ2-3 TRBV4-2 15 CASSQDSGLGDTQYF TGTGCCAGCAGCCAAGATAGCGGCCTAGGAGATACGCAGTATTTT
NA NA TRBJ1-5 TRBV28 15 CASRQSSNSNQPQHF TGTGCCAGCAGGCAGAGCTCTAATAGCAATCAGCCCCAGCATTTT
NA many TRBJ1-2 TRBV19 13 CASSMTGTKGYTF TGTGCCAGTAGTATGACCGGGACAAAAGGCTACACCTTC
NA NA TRBJ2-4 TRBV3-1 15 CASSQGVRAKNIQYF TGTGCCAGCAGCCAAGGGGTCCGGGCCAAAAACATTCAGTACTTC
NA NA TRBJ1-5 TRBV7-2 18 CASSLKPPFQGVVQPQHF TGTGCCAGCAGCTTAAAGCCCCCTTTCCAGGGAGTAGTTCAGCCCCAGCATTTT
NA NA TRBJ2-5 TRBV20-1 13 CSARDSLQEAQYF TGCAGTGCTAGGGACAGCCTCCAAGAGGCCCAGTACTTC
TRBD2 many TRBJ2-5 TRBV12-3/TRBV12-4 16 CASSGGGLAGGETQYF TGTGCCAGCAGTGGGGGGGGACTAGCGGGAGGGGAGACCCAGTACTTC
NA many TRBJ2-5 TRBV12-3/TRBV12-4 13 CASRRQARETQYF TGTGCCAGCAGGAGACAGGCTCGCGAGACCCAGTACTTC
TRBD2 many TRBJ2-7 TRBV20-1 15 CSAASPREGSYEQYF TGCAGTGCTGCCTCCCCCCGGGAGGGCTCCTACGAGCAGTACTTC
NA many TRBJ2-7 TRBV7-2 14 CASSLDAGSGEQYF TGTGCCAGCAGCTTAGATGCGGGATCAGGCGAGCAGTACTTC
NA NA TRBJ2-5 TRBV6-6 14 CASSYNGERETQYF TGTGCCAGCAGTTACAATGGGGAGAGGGAGACCCAGTACTTC
TRBD2 NA TRBJ2-3 TRBV29-1 15 CSVDPGGGRADTQYF TGCAGCGTTGACCCTGGCGGGGGACGTGCAGATACGCAGTACTTT
TRBD1 NA TRBJ2-3 TRBV24-1 15 CARPRDRARTDTQYF TGTGCTAGACCCCGGGACAGGGCACGCACAGATACGCAGTATTTT
NA NA TRBJ1-5 TRBV2 13 CASSESEVQPQHF TGTGCCAGCAGTGAATCGGAGGTTCAGCCCCAGCATTTT
NA NA TRBJ1-4 TRBV9 15 CASSVEGTRNEKLFF TGTGCCAGCAGCGTAGAGGGGACAAGGAATGAAAAACTGTTTTTT
TRBD2 NA TRBJ2-5 TRBV7-8 16 CASSPSSGRAGETQYF TGTGCCAGCAGCCCATCTAGCGGGAGGGCCGGGGAGACCCAGTACTTC
TRBD1 many TRBJ1-2 TRBV7-8 18 CASSLAVRDTGGPIGYTF TGTGCCAGCAGCTTAGCGGTCCGGGATACAGGGGGCCCTATCGGCTACACCTTC
NA NA TRBJ1-1 TRBV12-3/TRBV12-4 14 CASSATEGDGVAFF TGTGCCAGCAGTGCTACCGAGGGGGATGGCGTAGCTTTCTTT
NA many TRBJ2-7 TRBV2 14 CASSEQGASYEQYF TGTGCCAGCAGTGAACAAGGGGCTTCCTACGAGCAGTACTTC
NA NA TRBJ2-1 TRBV10-3 16 CAISARGRGTYNEQFF TGTGCCATCAGTGCTAGAGGCAGGGGAACCTACAATGAGCAGTTCTTC
TRBD1 NA TRBJ2-5 TRBV7-7 17 CASSSRGGTGVQEPQYF TGTGCTAGCAGTTCCCGCGGCGGGACAGGGGTCCAAGAGCCCCAGTACTTC
TRBD1 once TRBJ2-7 TRBV10-3 13 CAITGDRINEQYF TGTGCCATCACCGGGGACAGGATCAACGAGCAGTACTTC
NA NA TRBJ1-5 TRBV20-1 14 CSARDLSGNQPQHF TGCAGTGCTAGAGATCTGTCAGGGAATCAGCCCCAGCATTTT
TRBD2 few TRBJ2-3 TRBV24-1 15 CATTRGGGGADTQYF TGTGCCACCACCCGGGGGGGGGGGGGCGCAGATACGCAGTATTTT
NA NA TRBJ2-2 TRBV19 13 CASSILRNGELFF TGTGCCAGTAGTATCTTGCGAAACGGGGAGCTGTTTTTT
TRBD1 NA TRBJ1-4 TRBV15 16 CATSRDGNRGNEKLFF TGTGCCACCAGCAGAGATGGGAACAGGGGGAATGAAAAACTGTTTTTT
NA many TRBJ1-5 TRBV12-3/TRBV12-4 13 CASSFGNNQPQHF TGTGCCAGCAGTTTTGGGAACAATCAGCCCCAGCATTTT
NA NA TRBJ1-5 TRBV20-1 17 CSARVGDRLRSNQPQHF TGCAGTGCTAGAGTGGGGGACCGACTCCGGAGCAATCAGCCCCAGCATTTT
TRBD1 NA TRBJ2-7 TRBV5-8 16 CASSFPEGTENYEQYF TGTGCCAGCAGCTTCCCCGAGGGGACAGAAAACTACGAGCAGTACTTC
TRBD1 many TRBJ2-7 TRBV20-1 13 CSARTGSYYEQYF TGCAGTGCTAGGACAGGGAGCTACTACGAGCAGTACTTC
TRBD1 few TRBJ1-2 TRBV6-1 16 CASRGSWDSVFYGYTF TGTGCCAGCAGGGGTTCGTGGGACAGCGTTTTTTATGGCTACACCTTC
NA many TRBJ1-2 TRBV9 13 CASSVQANYGYTF TGTGCCAGCAGCGTACAGGCTAACTATGGCTACACCTTC
TRBD1 few TRBJ1-1 TRBV20-1 15 CSASIRQGFGTEAFF TGCAGTGCTAGTATCCGACAGGGATTCGGCACTGAAGCTTTCTTT
NA NA TRBJ1-1 TRBV5-1 14 CASRSGQSNTEAVF TGCGCCAGCAGGTCCGGACAGTCGAACACTGAAGCTGTTTTT
TRBD1 NA TRBJ1-2 TRBV29-1 17 CSVEGPGQGFLDYGYTF TGCAGCGTTGAAGGACCGGGACAGGGGTTTTTGGACTATGGCTACACCTTC
NA many TRBJ2-3 TRBV5-1 12 CASSIMADTQYF TGCGCCAGCAGTATAATGGCAGATACGCAGTATTTT
NA NA TRBJ1-2 TRBV19 12 CARDWSRYGYTF TGTGCTAGAGATTGGAGCCGCTATGGCTACACCTTC
TRBD1 many TRBJ1-3 TRBV15 15 CATSRAGTVGNTIYF TGTGCCACCAGCCGCGCAGGGACAGTTGGAAACACCATATATTTT
TRBD1 many TRBJ2-1 TRBV5-1 14 CASSAGTGEMRQFF TGCGCCAGCAGCGCCGGGACAGGGGAAATGCGGCAGTTCTTC
NA NA TRBJ2-5 TRBV12-3/TRBV12-4 15 CASSAGTGRRETQYF TGTGCCAGCAGTGCCGGAACAGGGAGAAGGGAGACCCAGTACTTC
NA NA TRBJ1-1 TRBV2 12 CASTPEGPEAFF TGTGCCAGCACCCCGGAGGGCCCTGAAGCTTTCTTT
NA many TRBJ2-1 TRBV11-2 15 CASSGTEGAYNEQFF TGTGCCAGCAGCGGGACTGAGGGGGCCTACAATGAGCAGTTCTTC
TRBD1 NA TRBJ1-6 TRBV9 13 CASSVAQGGPLHF TGTGCCAGCAGCGTAGCCCAGGGGGGGCCCCTCCACTTT
NA NA TRBJ2-2 TRBV2 16 CASSEGRTNIPGELSF TGTGCCAGCAGCGAGGGACGGACCAACATCCCCGGGGAGCTGTCTTTT
TRBD2 NA TRBJ2-5 TRBV4-2 17 CASSQVLAGGQEETQCF TGTGCCAGCAGCCAAGTGCTAGCGGGAGGGCAGGAGGAGACCCAGTGCTTC
NA many TRBJ2-1 TRBV7-2 14 CASSLEISSLEQFF TGTGCCAGCAGCCTTGAAATCTCCTCCCTGGAGCAGTTCTTC